A selection of T cell receptor beta chains follows, all from one sample in a study of metastatic and nonmetastatic thyroid tumors. TCRdb reprocessed the PCR reads using MiXCR. The sample records around 16,000 clones, 27% being singletons. The specimen was adjacent normal tissue. These receptors were taken from a female donor with papillary thyroid cancer or a benign thyroid nodule (not recorded which). Some clones in this sample may be carry-over from other donors' samples. CDR3s include the opening cysteine and the closing phenylalanine or tryptophan. D genes are given only for firm matches. Some rows mark clone size as missing; the rest say once, few, many or name a class of expanded clone.

>TRBV5-6|TRBD2|medium-sized|TRBJ2-3
TGTGCCAGCAGCTTGAAGACTAGCGGGGGACAAGGAGATACGCAGTATTTT
CASSLKTSGGQGDTQYF
>TRBV11-1|NA|few|TRBJ1-2
TGTGCCAGCAGTACTGGACAGGGCTACACCTTC
CASSTGQGYTF
>TRBV9|NA|few|TRBJ1-3
TGTGCCAGCAGCGTCTCAGACGCTGGAAACACCATATATTTT
CASSVSDAGNTIYF
>TRBV6-2/TRBV6-3|TRBD1|few|TRBJ1-1
TGTGCCAGCAGTCACCCCTCGGACAGGGCTAGGAACACCGAAGCTTTCTTT
CASSHPSDRARNTEAFF
>TRBV27|NA|NA|TRBJ2-3
TGTGCCAGCAGTTTATATTCCGGGAATAGCGTTTTTACTAGCACAGATACGCAGTATTTT
CASSLYSGNSVFTSTDTQYF
>TRBV11-2|NA|few|TRBJ2-6
TGTGCCAGCAGCTTAGGTCGGGGAACGGCTGGGGCCAACGTCCTGACTTTC
CASSLGRGTAGANVLTF
>TRBV6-2/TRBV6-3|NA|NA|TRBJ1-2
TGTGCCAGCAGTTTTCAGACTAACTATGGCTACACCTTC
CASSFQTNYGYTF
>TRBV19|NA|few|TRBJ2-1
TGTGCCAGTAAACAGAGAGGAGGATTGGATGAGCAGTTCTTC
CASKQRGGLDEQFF
>TRBV20-1|NA|once|TRBJ1-2
TGCAGTCTTAGGGACCTCAATGGCTACACCTTC
CSLRDLNGYTF
>TRBV6-1|NA|NA|TRBJ1-2
TGTGCCAGAAGCGAACCTCAGGGTCAGACAAACTATGGCTACACCTTC
CARSEPQGQTNYGYTF
>TRBV4-1|NA|NA|TRBJ1-2
TGCGCCAGCAGCCAAGCCCCGGATGGGGCGGGACGTGGTTATGGCTACACCTTC
CASSQAPDGAGRGYGYTF
>TRBV28|NA|NA|TRBJ1-3
TGTGCCAGCAGTTTAGGGGTCTTCTCTGGAAACACCATATATTTT
CASSLGVFSGNTIYF
>TRBV6-1|NA|large|TRBJ1-6
TGTGCCAGCAGTTCCCCTCGGGGGACTCTCCACTTT
CASSSPRGTLHF
>TRBV5-1|TRBD2|NA|TRBJ2-1
TGCGCCAGCAGCTTGGGGACTAGTAATGAGCAGTTCTTC
CASSLGTSNEQFF
>TRBV11-2|NA|NA|TRBJ1-2
TGTGCCAGCAGCCTAGAGTCCCTAGGGCCCCGTGGCTACACCTTC
CASSLESLGPRGYTF
>TRBV30|TRBD1|many|TRBJ1-1
TGTGCCTGGAGTGTGTTTTCAGGGGGGGCAGGCACTGAAGCCTTCTTT
CAWSVFSGGAGTEAFF
>TRBV5-1|TRBD1|many|TRBJ1-2
TGCGCCAGCAGCTTGGGGGACAGGAACTATGGCTACACCTTC
CASSLGDRNYGYTF
>TRBV19|TRBD1|medium-sized|TRBJ2-1
TGTGCCAGTCTCCCCGGGACAGCCCTGTCCTACAATGAGCAGTTCTTC
CASLPGTALSYNEQFF
>TRBV19|NA|few|TRBJ1-5
TGTGCCAGTAGTATCCGGGACCAGCCCCAGCATTTT
CASSIRDQPQHF
>TRBV11-3|TRBD1|few|TRBJ1-3
TGTGCCAGCAGCTTAGCCTCGGACAGGGTAAACACCATATATTTT
CASSLASDRVNTIYF
>TRBV11-1|TRBD2|few|TRBJ2-7
TGTGCCAGCAGCCGAGGCGTAGCGGGAGCCAACTACGAGCAGTACTTC
CASSRGVAGANYEQYF
>TRBV7-3|NA|NA|TRBJ2-2
TGTGCCAGCAGCAGAAGTACGGGCGGGGAGCTGTTTTTT
CASSRSTGGELFF
>TRBV4-1|NA|NA|TRBJ2-2
TGCGCCAGCAGCCAAGGGACAGCGTCGAACACCGGGGAGCTGTTTTTT
CASSQGTASNTGELFF
>TRBV28|NA|few|TRBJ1-1
TGTGCCAGCAACCTAGGGGGGACTGAAGCTTTCTTT
CASNLGGTEAFF
>TRBV20-1|NA|NA|TRBJ1-2
TGCAGTGCTAGAGGGACCAGGCTGTATGTCTACCCCTTC
CSARGTRLYVYPF
>TRBV30|TRBD1|NA|TRBJ1-4
TGTGCCTGGAGGAGGCGGGGGACAGGGCCTTTTAATGAAAAACTGTTTTTT
CAWRRRGTGPFNEKLFF
>TRBV19|NA|NA|TRBJ1-5
TGTGCCACCTCCGGGACGTACGGGGTAGGCAATCAGCCCCAGCATTTT
CATSGTYGVGNQPQHF
>TRBV20-1|NA|large|TRBJ1-2
TGCAGTGCTAGAGGGAACAGGCTGTATGGCTACACCTTC
CSARGNRLYGYTF
>TRBV20-1|TRBD1|NA|TRBJ1-4
TGCAGTGCTCGGACAGGGGCTAATGAAAAACTGTTTTTT
CSARTGANEKLFF
>TRBV20-1|NA|NA|TRBJ2-1
TGCAGTGCTAGTGACGGATTACACAATGTGCAGTTCTTC
CSASDGLHNVQFF
>TRBV5-1|TRBD1|NA|TRBJ1-2
TGCGCCAGCAGCTTGGGCGGTCCTGGGACAGGGGTCTACTATGGCTACACCTTC
CASSLGGPGTGVYYGYTF
>TRBV27|TRBD2|many|TRBJ2-1
TGTGCCAGCAGTCCCGCAACGGGACTAGCGTCCTACAATGAGCAGTTCTTC
CASSPATGLASYNEQFF
>TRBV19|NA|few|TRBJ1-2
TGTGCCAGTAGTATAGATACCCGCGATGGCTACACCTTC
CASSIDTRDGYTF
>TRBV6-1|TRBD2|NA|TRBJ2-3
TGTGCCAGCAGTAAAACTAGCGGGACAGATACGCAGTATTTT
CASSKTSGTDTQYF
>TRBV6-2/TRBV6-3|TRBD1|few|TRBJ2-3
TGTGCCAGCAGTTACCGTGGGGACAGGGGTTTAAATACGCAGTATTTT
CASSYRGDRGLNTQYF
>TRBV4-3|TRBD2|NA|TRBJ2-7
TGCGCCAGCAAAACGGGACTAGCGGGGGTCTACGAGCAGTACTTC
CASKTGLAGVYEQYF
>TRBV20-1|NA|NA|TRBJ2-7
TGCAGTGCTACCGGCCAGAAACTCTACGAGCAGTACTTC
CSATGQKLYEQYF
>TRBV12-3/TRBV12-4|TRBD1|NA|TRBJ2-6
TGTGCCAGCAGACCCGACAGGGGGAACTCTGGGGCCAACGTCCTGACTTTC
CASRPDRGNSGANVLTF
>TRBV20-1|TRBD2|NA|TRBJ2-4
TGCAGTACATACAGGGCGGGAGGCAAAAACATTCAGTACTTC
CSTYRAGGKNIQYF
>TRBV6-1|NA|NA|TRBJ1-5
TGTGCCAGCAGTCCCGCCCGTCCAGGGCCCCAGCATTTT
CASSPARPGPQHF
>TRBV11-2|NA|NA|TRBJ2-2
TGTGCCAGCAGCCCCGCCCTAAACCCGTCGAACACCGGGGAGCTGTTTTTT
CASSPALNPSNTGELFF
>TRBV6-1|TRBD2|few|TRBJ2-3
TGTGCCTTAGGGGAGGGTCGGACAGATACGCAGTATTTT
CALGEGRTDTQYF
>TRBV6-1|NA|few|TRBJ1-2
TGTGCCACCGAAGTAAGGAGCTACACCTTC
CATEVRSYTF
>TRBV6-6|NA|NA|TRBJ2-1
TGTGCCAGCAGTTACTCCCCGGGGTGGGGTGAGCAGTTCTTC
CASSYSPGWGEQFF
>TRBV6-1|NA|few|TRBJ2-3
TGTGCCAGCAGTACAGCCCAGGCGACAGATACGCAGTATTTT
CASSTAQATDTQYF
>TRBV5-5|TRBD1|NA|TRBJ1-5
TGTGCCAGCAGCGAGGATCGACAGGGCCCCAATCAGCCCCAGCATTTT
CASSEDRQGPNQPQHF